Below, 16 T cell receptor beta chains from the same sample are listed, as sequenced in a study of T cells in Graves' hyperthyroidism and ophthalmopathy. Amplified TCR beta CDR3 regions came from RNA transcripts. RT-PCR in the first round (using the HTBI primer set) targeted the TCR CDR3. TCRdb independently ran MiXCR on the multiplex PCR reads; one entry per CDR3 protein. The sample consists of about 510,000 distinct CDR3 sequences, around 50% of them appearing once. Sequencing input: peripheral blood or thyroid tissue (not recorded which). Every receptor here comes from an adult woman with Graves' disease, either hyperthyroidism or ophthalmopathy (not recorded which).

The chain uses TRBV7-2 and TRBJ2-7, with TRBD2 matching 10 bases. CDR1 is SGHTA, CDR2 FQGNSA, per germline. CDR3 length: 14 residues. V lost 5 bases and J lost 7; bases outside the gene matches: 8. The CDR3 loop reads CASSPIAGGDEQYF. CDR3 nucleotide sequence: TGTGCCAGCAGCCCCATAGCGGGAGGAGATGAGCAGTACTTC. The full variable domain, completed using reference TRBV7-2 and TRBJ2-7, is GAGVSQSPSNKVTEKGKDVELRCDPISGHTALYWYRQSLGQGLEFLIYFQGNSAPDKSGLPSDRFSAERTGGSVSTLTIQRTQQEDSAVYLCASSPIAGGDEQYFGPGTRLTVT.

As concerns this clonotype: One junction end does not reproduce the germline sequence, and a read error may be involved. This chain links TRBV27 with TRBJ2-2; 8 bases are a match to TRBD2. The CDR3 extends over 16 amino acids. Germline CDR1 is MNHEY and CDR2 is SMNVEV (reference sequence). CDR3: CASSLERGPKTGELFF. The CDR3 DNA follows: TGTGCCAGCAGTTTAGAGCGGGGGCCGAAGACCGGGGAGCTGTTTTTT.

There are many counts of this clonotype. This chain links TRBV4-3 with TRBJ1-2, with a weak D call TRBD1 (5 bases). Trimming left V 0 bases short and J 7 bases short, with 12 bases between. CDR1 LGHNA and CDR2 YSLEER come from the germline V gene. CDR3 length equals 14 residues. CDR3 amino acids: CASSQEWEGPGYTF. The CDR3 DNA follows: TGCGCCAGCAGCCAAGAATGGGAGGGACCTGGCTACACCTTC.

The V and J genes are TRBV11-2 and TRBJ1-3; D is perhaps TRBD1 (5 bases). The CDR3 extends over 13 amino acids. Trimming stripped 7 bases from V and 4 bases from J, with 11 bases between. CDR1 and CDR2 from the germline V gene are SGHAT and FQNNGV. The CDR3 reads CASTQDKGNTIYF. The CDR3 DNA reads TGTGCCAGCACCCAGGACAAGGGAAACACCATATATTTT.

This clonotype appeared many times. The chain couples TRBV28 to TRBJ1-3; D is uncertain. The CDR3 spans 15 residues. The V end lost 5 bases, the J end lost 0 bases, and 11 bases lay between the germline ends. Germline assignment: CDR1 MDHEN and CDR2 SYDVKM. CDR3 sequence (DNA): TGTGCCAGCAGTCCCACGGCTACCTCTGGAAACACCATATATTTT. Translation: CASSPTATSGNTIYF.

This clonotype was seen a handful of times. Just one base apart from a much larger clone, this may be a read error. This chain uses TRBV25-1 with TRBJ1-1; possibly TRBD1 for D (6 bases). With 3 bases removed from V and 6 bases from J, the gap between germline ends came to 14 bases. In germline, CDR1 is MGHDK, CDR2 SYGVNS. The CDR3 is 14 amino acids. The CDR3 coding sequence is TGTGCCAGCAGTGAGGTCAGGGGAGGGTCTGAAGCTTTCTTT. Residues: CASSEVRGGSEAFF.

This chain connects TRBV14 to TRBJ1-6; a possible D gene is TRBD1 (5 bases). Trimming removed 1 base from V and 10 bases from J, with 8 bases in between. CDR3 length equals 13 residues. Germline CDR1 is SGHDN and CDR2 is FVKESK. CDR3 protein: CASSQGRVSPLHF. CDR3 sequence (DNA): TGTGCCAGCAGCCAAGGCAGGGTCTCACCCCTCCACTTT.

Only a few counts were recorded for this clonotype. The chain employs TRBV15 and TRBJ1-1; D may be TRBD1 (5 bases). The germline gives CDR1 LNHNV, CDR2 YYDKDF (reference sequence). The CDR3 is made up of 16 amino acids. The V gene lost 4 bases and the J gene lost 3 bases, with 18 bases spanning the gap. CDR3 coding DNA: TGTGCCACCAGCATCGGTCTTGACAGTACCTACACTGAAGCTTTCTTT. It yields the protein CATSIGLDSTYTEAFF.

This clonotype came up many times. The gene calls are TRBV2 and TRBJ2-5, with D perhaps TRBD2 (5 bases). Germline V gene data show CDR1 as SNHLY and CDR2 as FYNNEI. This CDR3 spans 16 amino acids. The V and J ends lost 6 bases and 1 base respectively, with 18 bases between them. The CDR3 DNA is TGTGCCAGCAGAGCCCTAGTGACTAAATTCCAAGAGACCCAGTACTTC. Translation: CASRALVTKFQETQYF. Complete variable domain (other parts from reference TRBV2 and TRBJ2-5): EPEVTQTPSHQVTQMGQEVILRCVPISNHLYFYWYRQILGQKVEFLVSFYNNEISEKSEIFDDQFSVERPDGSNFTLKIRSTKLEDSAMYFCASRALVTKFQETQYFGPGTRLLVL.

In this sample, this clonotype turned up once. Mismatch with germline at one junction end may stem from a read error. The V and J genes are TRBV7-8 and TRBJ1-5; no clear D. The germline CDR1 and CDR2 sequences are SGHVS and FQNEAQ. The CDR3 runs to 11 residues. The CDR3 bases are TGTGACAGCAGCTTAGAACGGACCCAGTACTTT. Translation: CDSSLERTQYF.

This clonotype was seen more than once but under ten times. The chain uses TRBV14 and TRBJ2-7, with D perhaps assigned TRBD1 or TRBD2 (7 bases each). Germline V lookup: CDR1 SGHDN, CDR2 FVKESK. Trimming left V 5 bases short and J 4 bases short, with 15 bases between. This CDR3 region has 14 residues. In nucleotides, the CDR3 is TGTGCCAGCAGCATTCAGGGGGGGAGATACGAGCAGTACTTC. It is translated as CASSIQGGRYEQYF.

This clonotype was seen only once. The chain couples TRBV20-1 to TRBJ2-3; a weak D match, TRBD2 (5 bases). Trimming removed 5 bases at V and 0 bases at J, with 18 bases between. The CDR3 has 16 amino acids. CDR1 and CDR2 from the germline V gene are DFQATT and SNEGSKA (reference sequence). The CDR3 reads CSALPGLRASTDTQYF. The DNA for the CDR3 is TGCAGTGCTCTCCCCGGGTTGAGGGCTAGCACAGATACGCAGTATTTT.

This clonotype was seen ten or more times. This chain links TRBV7-9 with TRBJ1-1; 8 nucleotides align to TRBD1. The V gene end was trimmed by 0 bases and the J gene end by 12 bases; junction bases not matched to a gene: 6. Germline loops: CDR1 SEHNR, CDR2 FQNEAQ (reference sequence). The CDR3 spans 13 residues. In DNA, the CDR3 is TGTGCCAGCAGCTTAGCGGACAGGGTCGGGACTTTCTTT. Protein sequence: CASSLADRVGTFF.

CDR3 DNA: TGTGCCAGCAGTTACCCGGGTAACGTCAAGACCCAGTACTTC. Protein sequence: CASSYPGNVKTQYF. The chain joins TRBV2 to TRBJ2-5; D not resolved. The V and J ends lost 5 bases and 6 bases respectively, with 16 bases between them. There are 14 residues in the CDR3. Germline assignment: CDR1 SNHLY and CDR2 FYNNEI.

J is TRBJ2-5 and V is TRBV18; 10 bases are shared with TRBD1. Germline assignment: CDR1 KGHSH and CDR2 LQKENI. V was pared by 3 bases and J by 1 base, with 8 bases of the junction left unmatched. The CDR3 totals 17 residues. For the CDR3, the DNA is TGTGCCAGCTCACCGCCGACAGGGGGCGGGTCCCAAGAGACCCAGTACTTC. Its translation is CASSPPTGGGSQETQYF.

This clonotype occurred many times. The chain's CDR3 is CSVEGPYEQYF. The CDR3 nucleotides read TGCAGCGTTGAGGGGCCCTACGAGCAGTACTTC. The V gene is TRBV29-1, the J gene TRBJ2-7; tentatively, D is TRBD1 (5 bases). The CDR3 contains 11 residues. Germline loops: CDR1 SQVTM, CDR2 ANQGSEA. Trimming removed 3 bases from V and 2 bases from J, with 5 bases in between.